What follows are 18 T cell receptor beta chains derived from one specimen sequenced in a study of blood T cells in healthy people across ages (dated by TCRdb to between 2015 and 2016). The library came from 5' RACE. TCRdb lists the instrument as Illumina HiSeq 2500. The second PCR ran for roughly 7 to 11 cycles and used a J-beta primer mix along with a sample-barcoded 5' primer. Using fastp at Q25 and MiXCR, TCRdb reprocessed the public reads and kept productive beta chains. Records with the same CDR3 protein are collapsed into one entry carrying the most frequent genes and DNA. For this sample the table gives under 1,100,000 distinct CDR3 sequences, of which about 23% were detected only once. The top ten hold less than 0.75% of the sample. This sample also belongs to another study, concerning T cells of mothers and their children.

Sequenced sample: blood. Receptor source: a girl aged 2 to 10 in good health.

The sample holds a few counts of this clonotype. The chain is built from TRBV7-6 and TRBJ2-1, with a tentative D call TRBD1 (6 bases). Germline V gene lookup returns CDR1 SGHVS and CDR2 FNYEAQ. The CDR3 consists of 13 residues. V lost 10 bases, J lost 5 bases, and 15 bases lay in between. The CDR3 region has the DNA TGTGCCAACAGGTCGGACAGAAACAATGAGCAGTTCTTC. Translation: CANRSDRNNEQFF.

The chain combines TRBV5-1 with TRBJ1-1; D ambiguous. Germline V lookup: CDR1 SGHRS, CDR2 YFSETQ. This CDR3 comprises 13 residues. V lost 4 bases and J lost 1, with 8 bases in between. Written as DNA, the CDR3 is TGCGCCAGCAGCAAGGGCGGGAACACTGAAGCTTTCTTT. It encodes CASSKGGNTEAFF.

A few counts support this clonotype. The rearrangement joins TRBV7-2 to TRBJ2-1; D ambiguous. Per the germline V gene, CDR1 is SGHTA and CDR2 is FQGNSA. The V end lost 3 bases, the J end lost 1 base, and 10 bases lay between the germline ends. This CDR3 is 15 amino acids long. CDR3 nucleotide sequence: TGTGCCAGCAGCTTTCAGCGTATGTCCTACAATGAGCAGTTCTTC. This sequence encodes CASSFQRMSYNEQFF.

This clonotype was seen a few times. The chain uses TRBV12-3 or TRBV12-4 and TRBJ2-7; 8 nucleotides line up with TRBD1. The J segment lost 6 bases and the V segment lost 5 bases, leaving 6 bases of the junction unmatched. The CDR3 contains 13 residues. CDR3 protein: CASSKTGVGEQYF. The CDR3 nucleotides read TGTGCCAGCAGTAAGACAGGGGTTGGCGAGCAGTACTTC.

This chain links TRBV20-1 with TRBJ1-5, with unresolved D. Germline CDR1 is DFQATT and CDR2 is SNEGSKA (reference sequence). CDR3 length: 13 amino acids. Trimming removed 4 bases from V and 0 bases from J, with 7 bases in between. The CDR3 nucleotides are TGCAGTGCTATGAAGAATAGCAATCAGCCCCAGCATTTT. Amino acids: CSAMKNSNQPQHF.

The chain is built from TRBV20-1 and TRBJ1-1, with a possible D match to TRBD1 (5 bases). The CDR3 runs to 14 residues. Germline V gene lookup returns CDR1 DFQATT and CDR2 SNEGSKA (reference sequence). V lost 7 bases and J 0 bases, leaving 15 bases between the germline ends. Here the CDR3 DNA reads TGCAGTGGTATGCAGTGGGGGGTGAACACTGAAGCTTTCTTT. Residues: CSGMQWGVNTEAFF.

This clonotype was seen a handful of times. The chain uses TRBV11-2 and TRBJ2-7; the D gene is possibly TRBD2 (7 bases). Germline-derived CDR1 and CDR2 are SGHAT and FQNNGV. V gave up 3 bases and J gave up 4 bases, with 13 bases separating them. CDR3 length equals 14 residues. CDR3 amino acids: CASSFAGAVYEQYF. As DNA, the CDR3 is TGTGCCAGCAGCTTTGCGGGGGCAGTGTACGAGCAGTACTTC.

The V call is TRBV5-1, the J call TRBJ2-1, with D unclear. The J call could be wrong; TRBJ2-7 is a better fit for the DNA end. This CDR3 has 14 residues. Germline V gives CDR1 SGHRS, CDR2 YFSETQ. CDR3 sequence reads: CASASDGPTYEQYF. The DNA of the CDR3 is TGCGCCAGCGCCTCCGATGGGCCAACCTACGAGCAGTACTTC.

This chain connects TRBV5-6 to TRBJ2-7, with 7 bases lining up with TRBD1. The ends lost 2 bases at V and 2 bases at J; junction bases unmatched: 7. CDR1 is SGHDT and CDR2 is YYEEEE in the germline V gene. There are 15 residues in the CDR3. The CDR3 reads CASSLIGGPPYEQYV. CDR3 DNA sequence: TGTGCCAGCAGCTTAATAGGGGGCCCACCCTACGAGCAGTACGTC.

The sample holds a few counts of this clonotype. The chain uses TRBV27 and TRBJ2-7; 7 nucleotides align to TRBD1. CDR3 size: 15 residues. Germline lookup yields CDR1 MNHEY and CDR2 SMNVEV (reference sequence). V lost 4 bases, J lost 2 bases, and 8 bases stayed unmatched. This CDR3 reads CASSSNLGQAYEQYF. DNA for the CDR3: TGTGCCAGCAGTTCTAACCTAGGACAGGCCTACGAGCAGTACTTC.

This clonotype was detected only a few times. V usage is TRBV11-3 and J usage is TRBJ2-5; D possibly matches TRBD1 or TRBD2 (6 bases each). TRBJ2-7 explains the end of the DNA better; the J call may be wrong. The CDR3 extends over 16 amino acids. Germline CDR1 SGHNT, CDR2 YENEEA. The DNA of the CDR3 is TGTGCCAGCAGCTCCCGGGAGACAGGAACGTCCTACGAGCAGTACTTC. This codes for CASSSRETGTSYEQYF.

V gene TRBV27 combines with J gene TRBJ2-7; D is uncertain. From germline, CDR1 is MNHEY and CDR2 SMNVEV (reference sequence). The CDR3 covers 14 residues. V shed 1 base and J shed 3 bases, with 10 bases lying between them. The CDR3 loop is CASSLFAPGYEQYF. CDR3 coding DNA: TGTGCCAGCAGTTTATTCGCCCCAGGCTACGAGCAGTACTTC.

This clonotype was observed a few times. The chain uses TRBV4-1 and TRBJ1-2; possibly TRBD1 for D (5 bases). The CDR3 is 14 residues long. Germline CDR1 MGHRA, CDR2 YSYEKL. Trimming cost V 1 base and J 4 bases, with 10 bases left between them. CDR3 amino acids: CASSQVKGTYGYTF. CDR3 in DNA: TGCGCCAGCAGCCAAGTGAAAGGGACCTATGGCTACACCTTC.

This clonotype was seen more than once but under ten times. The rearrangement links TRBV5-4 to TRBJ2-5; D unresolved. From germline, CDR1 is SGHNT and CDR2 YYREEE (reference sequence). V lost 2 bases, J lost 5 bases, and 13 bases lay in between. The CDR3 is made up of 14 amino acids. CDR3 nucleotide sequence: TGTGCCAGCAGCTTTGATAGGATTGGGGAGACCCAGTACTTC. It translates to CASSFDRIGETQYF.

This clonotype turned up a few times. Compared with germline, one end of the junction differs, possibly owing to a read error. CDR3 nucleotides: TGTGCCAGCAGCGAGGGGACGGGAAATTCACTCCTCCACTTT. Translating gives CASSEGTGNSLLHF. V is TRBV9 and J is TRBJ1-6, with D possibly matching TRBD1 (5 bases). The CDR3 contains 14 residues. The germline V gene has CDR1 SGDLS and CDR2 YYNGEE.

CDR3 DNA: TGTGCCAGCAGTCCCCCGGGACAAGGAAATTCACCCCTCCACTTT. Residues: CASSPPGQGNSPLHF. The V call is TRBV6-6, the J call TRBJ1-6, with a possible D match to TRBD1 (6 bases). Germline V gene lookup returns CDR1 MNHNY and CDR2 SVGAGI (reference sequence). CDR3 length equals 15 residues. The V gene lost 5 bases and the J gene lost 7 bases, with 15 bases spanning the gap.

The chain employs TRBV7-2 and TRBJ2-5, with 7 nucleotides matching TRBD2. With V trimmed by 5 bases and J by 3 bases, 9 bases remained unmatched. The CDR3 is made up of 15 amino acids. Germline loops: CDR1 SGHTA, CDR2 FQGNSA. CDR3 nucleotides: TGTGCCAGCAGCCACTTCGGGGGGACCAAAGAGACCCAGTACTTC. Its protein product is CASSHFGGTKETQYF.

This clonotype was counted a few times. CDR3 nucleotide sequence: TGTGCCAGCAGTTATCGGCTCGGAGACAGGGTCGGCTACGAGCAGTACTTC. This translates into CASSYRLGDRVGYEQYF. The chain uses TRBV6-2 or TRBV6-3 and TRBJ2-5; 7 bases line up with TRBD1. The last part of the DNA fits TRBJ2-7 better; the J call may be wrong. The CDR3 loop spans 17 amino acids. Looked up from germline, CDR1 is MNHEY and CDR2 is SVGEGT.